This T cell receptor beta chain stems from a study of T cells expressing NK-cell markers (dated by TCRdb to 2019 to 2021). The study in broad terms: Eight or nine donors provided sorted CD3+CD56+NKG2C+, CD3+CD56+NKG2C- and CD3+CD56-NKG2C+ T-cell subsets, whose TCR beta-chain repertoires were profiled. Seven of the eight sequenced donors were HCMV-seropositive and one was HCMV-seronegative. Randomly selected healthy volunteers, three men and five women, were used as the eight sequenced donors. The libraries were sequenced on Illumina HiSeq 2000/2500, MiSeq or NextSeq, producing 2 x 150 bp reads.

The CDR3, cysteine through phenylalanine, is 15 amino acids long. There is no recorded DNA. The germline V gene encodes CDR1 MGHRA and CDR2 YSYEKL. What the work shows at the level of the full study, not this receptor alone: In roughly 6 donors, the dominant CD3+CD56+NKG2C+ clonotypes were among the top 10 CD8+ clonotypes and accounted for about 1.0-7.0% of CD8+ T cells. Whether the expanded NKG2C-expressing T cell clones were specific for HCMV antigens was left unclear. Those dominant clonotypes were again the most abundant among CD3+CD56-NKG2C+ cells in a handful of donors, at roughly 28.3-65%.

A commercial ELISA kit detecting HCMV-specific IgG in serum was used to determine HCMV serostatus. Peripheral blood mononuclear cells were isolated from blood by Ficoll density gradient centrifugation. With respect to this clonotype: Its cognate antigen has yet to be identified.

TCRdb names Illumina HiSeq 2000 as the instrument used. 5'RACE template switching, by which a universal primer site and unique molecular identifiers were added, was used to make TCR beta cDNA libraries. cDNA synthesis was primed from the TCR beta constant segment and was followed by two successive PCR amplification steps. Per the source publication's procedure: MIGEC was used to demultiplex reads and group reads by UMI, and MiTCR was used to assemble and quantify clonotypes. Only TCR cDNA sequences supported by at least two reads were kept to exclude erroneous sequences. The tcR package was used for downstream repertoire analysis, with clonotypes matched between fractions based on CDR3 nucleotide sequence plus V segment. VDJmatch was used to annotate antigen specificity against VDJdb, with one amino acid substitution in CDR3 allowed. The reads went through TCRdb reprocessing, and each CDR3 protein sequence gets one entry with no DNA. TCRdb, not the authors, supplied the V and J calls. The sample has roughly 390,000 distinct CDR3 sequences on record. The ten most abundant clones make up roughly 10% of the sample.

The TCR originated in a woman aged 50 to 60 in good health. Donor details come from another sample of the same person, matched by shared clones. This sequence uses TRBV4-1 and TRBJ1-6; TCRdb's D call, TRBD1, is unchecked because there is no DNA. The sequenced material came from blood T cells: a sorted CD56 or NKG2C T cell subset, CD4+ or CD8+ T cells, or bulk PBMC T cells (not recorded which). The CDR3 protein sequence reads: CASSQLGQHNSPLHF.